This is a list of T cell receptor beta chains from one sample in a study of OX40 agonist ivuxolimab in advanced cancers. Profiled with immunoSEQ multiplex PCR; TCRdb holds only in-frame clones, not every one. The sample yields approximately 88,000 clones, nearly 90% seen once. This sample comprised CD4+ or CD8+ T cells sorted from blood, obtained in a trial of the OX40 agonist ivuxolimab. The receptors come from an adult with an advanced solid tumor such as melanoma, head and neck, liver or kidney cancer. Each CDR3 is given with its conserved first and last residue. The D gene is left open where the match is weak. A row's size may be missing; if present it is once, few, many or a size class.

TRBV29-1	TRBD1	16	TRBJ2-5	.	TGCAGCGTTGAAGATGGGGTGCAGGGGGCAAAAGAGACCCAGTACTTC	CSVEDGVQGAKETQYF
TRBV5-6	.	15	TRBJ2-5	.	TGTGCCAGCAGCTTGGACAGGGCGGGCCAAGAGACCCAGTACTTC	CASSLDRAGQETQYF
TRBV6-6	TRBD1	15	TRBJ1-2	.	TGTGCCAGCAGTCTCCTCGAAGGACAGGGCTATGGCTACACCTTC	CASSLLEGQGYGYTF
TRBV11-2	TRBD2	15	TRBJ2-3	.	TGTGCCAGCAGCAGAAGCGGGGGGGCCCCAGATACGCAGTATTTT	CASSRSGGAPDTQYF
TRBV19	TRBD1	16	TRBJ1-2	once	TGTGCCAGTAGTATAGCAGGGACAGGGGGCCTCTATGGCTACACCTTC	CASSIAGTGGLYGYTF
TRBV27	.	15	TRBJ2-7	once	TGTGCCAGCAGTCGCAACATCGTCGTAGCCTACGAGCAGTACTTC	CASSRNIVVAYEQYF
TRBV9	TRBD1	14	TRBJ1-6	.	TGTGCCAGCAGCGAACGACAGGGGCCTTCACCCCTCCACTTT	CASSERQGPSPLHF
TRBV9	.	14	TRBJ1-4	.	TGTGCCAGCACCGGGGACACATTGGGTGAAAAACTGTTTTTT	CASTGDTLGEKLFF
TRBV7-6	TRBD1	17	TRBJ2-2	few	TGTGCCAGCAGCAGGAGATTGACAGGGTTTAACGCCGGGGAGCTGTTTTTT	CASSRRLTGFNAGELFF
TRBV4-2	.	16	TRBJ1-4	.	TGTGCCAGCAGCCAAACCACAGGGTCAACTAATGAAAAACTGTTTTTT	CASSQTTGSTNEKLFF
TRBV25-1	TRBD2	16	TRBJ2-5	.	TGTGCCAGCAGTGAATTCGGTAGCGGGTACCAAGAGACCCAGTACTTC	CASSEFGSGYQETQYF
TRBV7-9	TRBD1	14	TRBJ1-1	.	TGTGCCAGCAGATCCGACAGGGGGAACACTGAAGCTTTCTTT	CASRSDRGNTEAFF
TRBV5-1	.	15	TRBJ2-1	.	TGCGCCAGCAGACCAATAGAGGCAGGCGGCAATGAGCAGTTCTTC	CASRPIEAGGNEQFF
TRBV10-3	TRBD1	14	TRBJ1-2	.	TGTGCCATCAGTGAGTACAGGGGGCGCTTTGGCTACACCTTC	CAISEYRGRFGYTF
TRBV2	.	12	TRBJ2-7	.	TGTGCCAGCAGTGAGGGCGTTAGAGAGCAGTACTTC	CASSEGVREQYF
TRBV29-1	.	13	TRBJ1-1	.	TGCAGCGGGACGACGGGGGGGAACACTGAAGCTTTCTTT	CSGTTGGNTEAFF
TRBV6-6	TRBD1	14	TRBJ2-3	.	TGTGCCAGCAGTTGGGGACAGGCCACAGATACGCAGTATTTT	CASSWGQATDTQYF
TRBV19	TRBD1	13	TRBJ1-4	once	TGTGCCAGTAGTATAGAAGGGGGCCGATCGGTATTTTTT	CASSIEGGRSVFF
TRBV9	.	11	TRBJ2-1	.	TGTGCCAGCAGCGTAGCCAATGAGCAGTTCTTC	CASSVANEQFF
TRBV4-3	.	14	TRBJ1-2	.	TGCGCCAGCAGCGGAGGGGGTGGCCCCTATGGCTACACCTTC	CASSGGGGPYGYTF
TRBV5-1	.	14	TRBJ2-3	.	TGCGCCAGCAGTACGGGACTTAGCACAGATACGCAGTATTTT	CASSTGLSTDTQYF
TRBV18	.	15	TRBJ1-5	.	TGTGCCAGCTCACCGACCGCTGATAGCAATCAGCCCCAGCATTTT	CASSPTADSNQPQHF
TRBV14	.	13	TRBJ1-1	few	TGTGCCAGCAGCCAAGGTATGAACACTGAAGCTTTCTTT	CASSQGMNTEAFF
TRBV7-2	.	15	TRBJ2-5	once	TGTGCCAGCAGCTTAGGGCCTTATCACCAAGAGACCCAGTACTTC	CASSLGPYHQETQYF
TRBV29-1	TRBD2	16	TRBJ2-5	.	TGCAGCGTCGGGACTAGCGGGGGGCCGGTCCAAGAGACCCAGTACTTC	CSVGTSGGPVQETQYF
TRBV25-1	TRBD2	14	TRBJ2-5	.	TGTGCCAGCAGTGCTAGCGGGGGGGCGGAGACCCAGTACTTC	CASSASGGAETQYF
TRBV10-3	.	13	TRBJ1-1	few	TGTGCCATCAGTGTGCAGCCGAACACTGAAGCTTTCTTT	CAISVQPNTEAFF
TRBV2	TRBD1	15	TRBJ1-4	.	TGTGCCAGCCTCGGTTGGGGGACAGGGAATGAAAAACTGTTTTTT	CASLGWGTGNEKLFF
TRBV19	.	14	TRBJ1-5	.	TGTGCCAGTAGTATAACCGGGGCTGATCAGCCCCAGCATTTT	CASSITGADQPQHF
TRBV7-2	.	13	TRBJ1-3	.	TGTGCCAGCAGCCCAGACTTCGGAAACACCATATATTTT	CASSPDFGNTIYF
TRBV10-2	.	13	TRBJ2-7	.	TGCGCCAGCAGAGGGCAGGGAACCTACGAGCAGTACTTC	CASRGQGTYEQYF